These 10 T cell receptor beta chains were all obtained from the same sample, sequenced in a study of OX40 agonist ivuxolimab in advanced cancers. Profiling relied on immunoSEQ multiplex PCR, and the TCRdb table lists in-frame clones only, not all of them. The sample lists fewer than 85,000 clones; about nine tenths were seen once. This material consisted of CD4+ or CD8+ T cells sorted from blood, taken in a trial of the OX40 agonist ivuxolimab. The receptors were gathered from an adult with an advanced solid tumor such as melanoma, head and neck, liver or kidney cancer.

This chain connects TRBV10-1 to TRBJ2-7; perhaps TRBD1 as D (5 bases). Trimming pared 10 bases from V and 2 bases from J, leaving 21 bases between. From germline, CDR1 is WNHNN and CDR2 SYGVQD (reference sequence). This CDR3 has 15 amino acids. This CDR3 reads CANTPPRQGTYEQYF. The CDR3 DNA follows: TGCGCCAACACCCCCCCGCGTCAGGGTACCTACGAGCAGTACTTC.

V usage is TRBV19 and J usage is TRBJ1-5; unclear D gene. V lost 6 bases to trimming and J lost 1 base, with 13 bases between them. The germline V gene has CDR1 LNHDA and CDR2 SQIVND (reference sequence). CDR3 size: 15 residues. The CDR3 loop reads CASSRNSFSNQPQHF. As DNA, the CDR3 is TGTGCCAGTAGCCGAAATTCCTTCAGCAATCAGCCCCAGCATTTT.

The chain carries TRBV10-1 and TRBJ2-2; a weak D match, TRBD1 (5 bases). There are 13 residues in the CDR3. The germline CDR1 and CDR2 sequences are WNHNN and SYGVQD (reference sequence). With 6 bases removed from V and 3 bases from J, the gap between germline ends came to 8 bases. The CDR3 sequence: CASRGADTGELFF. The CDR3 region has the DNA TGCGCCAGCAGAGGGGCGGACACCGGGGAGCTGTTTTTT.

V and J are TRBV7-6 and TRBJ2-1; D is unresolved. The germline V gene has CDR1 SGHVS and CDR2 FNYEAQ. Trimming took off 5 bases at V and 0 bases at J, with 14 bases between the two ends. This CDR3 is built from 16 residues. The CDR3 DNA sequence: TGTGCCAGCAGCCGCCCAGACGGAAGCTCCTACAATGAGCAGTTCTTC. Its protein product is CASSRPDGSSYNEQFF.

This sequence joins TRBV14 and TRBJ2-3; 11 positions match TRBD2. Germline CDR1 SGHDN, CDR2 FVKESK. The CDR3 sequence is 14 residues long. V was clipped by 3 bases and J by 14 bases; unmatched bases: 10. The CDR3, as DNA: TGTGCCAGCAGCCAGATGACTAGCGGGGTCACCGCGTATTTT. Protein sequence: CASSQMTSGVTAYF.

DNA for the CDR3: TGTGCTAGTGGTTTTAACCCCCGGGGTGGCTACACCTTC. It yields the protein CASGFNPRGGYTF. The chain has TRBV12-5 and TRBJ1-2; D unclear. In germline, CDR1 is LGHNT, CDR2 FRNRAP. The CDR3 consists of 13 residues. V shed 3 bases and J shed 7 bases, with 12 bases lying between them.

CDR3 protein: CASSVGGVGEKLFF. Here the CDR3 DNA reads TGTGCCAGCAGCGTAGGGGGGGTCGGTGAAAAACTGTTTTTT. The chain carries TRBV9 and TRBJ1-4, with a possible D match to TRBD1 (5 bases). CDR1 is SGDLS, CDR2 YYNGEE, per germline. This CDR3 is built from 14 residues. Trimming left V 0 bases short and J 7 bases short, with 10 bases between.

V and J are TRBV6-6 and TRBJ1-5, with 10 bases aligning to TRBD1. The ends lost 4 bases at V and 5 bases at J; junction bases unmatched: 5. The CDR3 sequence is 15 residues long. Per the germline V gene, CDR1 is MNHNY and CDR2 is SVGAGI (reference sequence). Here the CDR3 DNA reads TGTGCCAGCAGTTTCCGGGACAGGGGCGATCAGCCCCAGCATTTT. Protein: CASSFRDRGDQPQHF.

The chain joins TRBV30 to TRBJ2-7; tentative D call: TRBD1 (6 bases). The CDR3 covers 13 residues. Trimming removed 3 bases at V and 3 bases at J, with 12 bases between. Germline CDR1 and CDR2: GTSNPN and SVGIG (reference sequence). This CDR3 is CAWSPQGSYEQYF. The CDR3 bases are TGTGCCTGGAGCCCACAGGGAAGCTACGAGCAGTACTTC.

In its sample, this clone was seen a few times. The chain couples TRBV5-5 to TRBJ1-1; D is ambiguous. The CDR3 is 14 amino acids. V was trimmed by 4 bases and J by 0 bases, leaving 10 bases between them. Germline V lookup: CDR1 SGHKS, CDR2 YYEKEE (reference sequence). Here the CDR3 DNA reads TGTGCCAGCAGCCCCACGGGCATGAACACTGAAGCTTTCTTT. It is translated as CASSPTGMNTEAFF.